The 27 T cell receptor beta chains presented below share a single source sample, sequenced in a study of blood T cell repertoires in COVID-19 (TCRdb year 2020). The library was made by the immunoSEQ multiplex PCR assay. The source is immuneACCESS, and TCRdb retained only in-frame sequences with V and J called. Part of the clones is not carried over; for the studies checked, unresolved V genes explain less than half of this, and the remainder is unexplained. For this sample the table gives some 150,000 clones, of which roughly 86% were detected only once. The ten biggest clones cover around 3.5% of the sample. The sample comprised peripheral blood. These receptor sequences come from a man aged 70 or older with acute or convalescent COVID-19.

The rearrangement links TRBV21-1 to TRBJ2-3; whether TRBD1, the table's D call, matches the DNA was not checked. TRBV21-1 is a pseudogene locus. The CDR3 runs 15 residues. CDR3 sequence (DNA): TGTGCCAGCAGCACTCGACAGGTACCTCGGGATACGCAGTATTTT. Its translation: CASSTRQVPRDTQYF.

The J gene is TRBJ1-1, the V gene TRBV11-1; possible D gene TRBD1, 5 bases. V was cut by 5 bases and J by 5 bases, with 12 bases left in between. Per the germline V gene, CDR1 is SGHAT and CDR2 is FQDESV (reference sequence). The CDR3 consists of 13 residues. The CDR3 nucleotides read TGTGCCAGCAGCCCGGGACTTCAGACTGAAGCTTTCTTT. It codes for CASSPGLQTEAFF.

This clone was counted a few times. This chain connects TRBV6-5 to TRBJ1-6; D might be TRBD1 (5 bases). CDR3 length: 11 amino acids. Trimming took off 8 bases at V and 11 bases at J, with 10 bases between the two ends. Germline CDR1 reads MNHEY; CDR2 reads SVGAGI. The CDR3 sequence: CASGRGPPLHF. Written as DNA, the CDR3 is TGTGCCAGCGGAAGGGGTCCACCCCTCCACTTT.

The rearrangement uses TRBV3-1 (or the pseudogene TRBV3-2) and TRBJ2-5, with a weak D call TRBD2 (5 bases). The CDR3 totals 14 residues. Trimming removed 2 bases from V and 5 bases from J, with 12 bases in between. CDR1 is LGHDT, CDR2 YNNKEL, per germline (reference sequence). This CDR3 is CASSQRGPRETQYF. CDR3 DNA: TGTGCCAGCAGCCAACGCGGGCCAAGGGAGACCCAGTACTTC.

This clone was observed a few times. V and J are TRBV6-5 and TRBJ1-4; D may be TRBD1 (6 bases). Germline CDR1 MNHEY, CDR2 SVGAGI. Trimming left V 6 bases short and J 3 bases short, with 8 bases between. The CDR3 has 13 residues. The CDR3, as DNA: TGTGCCAGCAGGGACAGCCCTAATGAAAAACTGTTTTTT. Protein product: CASRDSPNEKLFF.

The count of this clone is one. The genes are TRBV6-4 and TRBJ2-5; the match to TRBD2 covers 12 bases. Germline V lookup: CDR1 MRHNA, CDR2 SNTAGT. The length of the CDR3 is 15 residues. Trimming cost V 2 bases and J 3 bases; bases outside gene matches: 1. The CDR3 nucleotides are TGTGCCAGCAGTGACGCTAGCGGGAGGGAAGAGACCCAGTACTTC. The encoded protein is CASSDASGREETQYF.

This sequence joins TRBV18 and TRBJ1-4; D gene ambiguous. Trimming cost V 4 bases and J 8 bases, with 14 bases left between them. In germline, CDR1 is KGHSH, CDR2 LQKENI. The CDR3 loop spans 14 amino acids. CDR3 protein: CASSRERTYEKLFF. The CDR3 coding sequence is TGTGCCAGCTCACGAGAGCGGACGTACGAAAAACTGTTTTTT.

The V call is TRBV28, the J call TRBJ2-4; TRBD2 aligns across 11 bases. Trimming took 3 bases from V and 5 from J; bases not matched to a gene: 6. The CDR3 runs to 16 residues. Per germline, CDR1 MDHEN and CDR2 SYDVKM. DNA of the CDR3: TGTGCCAGCAGTTTCTTGACTAGCGGGGACGAAAACATTCAGTACTTC. This codes for CASSFLTSGDENIQYF. The full variable domain, with the rest looked up from reference TRBV28 and TRBJ2-4, is DVKVTQSSRYLVKRTGEKVFLECVQDMDHENMFWYRQDPGLGLRLIYFSYDVKMKEKGDIPEGYSVSREKKERFSLILESASTNQTSMYLCASSFLTSGDENIQYFGAGTRLSVL.

This clone was seen once. The chain joins TRBV9 to TRBJ2-3; D perhaps matches TRBD1 (6 bases). V lost 0 bases and J 0 bases, leaving 14 bases between the germline ends. The CDR3 runs 17 residues. The germline V gene has CDR1 SGDLS and CDR2 YYNGEE. CDR3 sequence: CASSVGAGTLSTDTQYF. In DNA form, the CDR3 reads TGTGCCAGCAGCGTAGGAGCCGGGACACTAAGCACAGATACGCAGTATTTT.

The V and J genes are TRBV28 and TRBJ1-1; D remains ambiguous. Per germline, CDR1 MDHEN and CDR2 SYDVKM. This CDR3 region has 13 residues. Trimming removed 8 bases from V and 3 bases from J, with 13 bases in between. This CDR3 reads CASGSRRDTEAFF. CDR3 sequence (DNA): TGTGCCAGCGGCTCTAGGAGGGACACTGAAGCTTTCTTT.

This chain connects TRBV4-2 to TRBJ2-7, with 11 bases aligning to TRBD2. Germline values: CDR1 LGHNA, CDR2 YNFKEQ. This CDR3 has 19 residues. With V trimmed by 0 bases and J by 2 bases, 12 bases remained unmatched. The CDR3 DNA reads as TGTGCCAGCAGCCAAGATTGGGCAGGGACTAGCGGCCGAACCTACGAGCAGTACTTC. Encoded protein: CASSQDWAGTSGRTYEQYF.

J is TRBJ1-6 and V is TRBV7-9; the D gene is possibly TRBD1 (5 bases). Per germline, CDR1 SEHNR and CDR2 FQNEAQ (reference sequence). There are 14 residues in the CDR3. The germline V and J ends were trimmed by 3 bases and 8 bases, with 11 bases remaining between them. CDR3 region: CASSFGRADSPLHF. CDR3 bases: TGTGCCAGCAGCTTTGGCAGGGCTGATTCACCCCTCCACTTT.

The V call is TRBV3-1 (or the pseudogene TRBV3-2), the J call TRBJ2-2; a weak D match, TRBD1 (6 bases). Trimming took 4 bases from V and 0 from J, leaving 12 bases between them. Germline CDR1 reads LGHDT; CDR2 reads YNNKEL (reference sequence). The CDR3 extends over 16 amino acids. The CDR3 sequence: CASSPSNRANTGELFF. In DNA, the CDR3 is TGTGCCAGCAGCCCTTCGAACAGGGCGAACACCGGGGAGCTGTTTTTT.

The CDR3 region has the DNA TGTGCCAGCAGTTCCCAAGCGGCCTACACAGATACGCAGTATTTT. Its protein is CASSSQAAYTDTQYF. V gene TRBV6-5 combines with J gene TRBJ2-3; D might be TRBD2 (5 bases). Germline CDR1 is MNHEY and CDR2 is SVGAGI. CDR3 length: 15 residues. V gave up 4 bases and J gave up 2 bases, with 13 bases separating them.

The chain is built from TRBV7-8 and TRBJ2-3; TRBD2 agrees at 8 bases. Losses at the gene ends were 0 bases for V and 2 bases for J; bases not matched to a gene: 7. The CDR3 consists of 17 residues. Germline CDR1 is SGHVS and CDR2 is FQNEAQ. In DNA, the CDR3 is TGTGCCAGCAGCTTAGCTGGTAACGGGAGGGTCACAGATACGCAGTATTTT. It specifies CASSLAGNGRVTDTQYF.

The chain uses TRBV7-3 and TRBJ2-5; TRBD1 matches at 8 bases. The germline V gene has CDR1 SGHTA and CDR2 FQGTGA. Unmatched junction bases numbered 11, after V lost 6 bases and J lost 2 bases. CDR3 length: 16 amino acids. CDR3 sequence (DNA): TGTGCCAGCAGTCTAGTCCGGGACAGGCCTCAAGAGACCCAGTACTTC. It translates to CASSLVRDRPQETQYF.

The rearrangement uses TRBV5-6 and TRBJ2-1; 11 positions match TRBD1. This CDR3 has 15 amino acids. Germline V gene data show CDR1 as SGHDT and CDR2 as YYEEEE. Trimming at V came to 2 bases and at J to 5 bases, leaving 3 bases not matched to a gene. The chain's CDR3 is CASSFRDRGNNEQFF. CDR3 sequence (DNA): TGTGCCAGCAGCTTCCGGGACAGGGGGAACAATGAGCAGTTCTTC.

Here the CDR3 reads CATRPGQGRGNTEAFF. The CDR3 region has the DNA TGTGCCACCCGACCGGGACAGGGGAGAGGGAACACTGAAGCTTTCTTT. The chain has TRBV2 and TRBJ1-1, with 10 bases that match TRBD1. V shed 10 bases and J 1 base; nucleotides not matched to a gene: 12. The CDR3 totals 16 residues. The germline V gene encodes CDR1 SNHLY and CDR2 FYNNEI.

The chain links TRBV29-1 to TRBJ1-4; 7 nucleotides line up with TRBD1. The V gene end was trimmed by 7 bases and the J gene end by 7 bases; junction bases not matched to a gene: 9. The CDR3 extends over 13 amino acids. Germline CDR1 reads SQVTM; CDR2 reads ANQGSEA. CDR3 sequence: CSANDRVGEKLFF. The CDR3 bases are TGCAGCGCTAACGACAGGGTGGGTGAAAAACTGTTTTTT.

This clone showed up just once. The rearrangement uses TRBV5-1 and TRBJ2-5; 9 nucleotides match TRBD2. Germline V gene lookup returns CDR1 SGHRS and CDR2 YFSETQ. This CDR3 spans 16 amino acids. J lost 2 bases, V lost 5 bases, and 10 bases had no gene match. CDR3 in amino acids: CASRDSGGPEQETQYF. In nucleotides, the CDR3 is TGCGCCAGCAGAGATAGCGGGGGCCCGGAGCAAGAGACCCAGTACTTC.

The chain uses TRBV29-1 and TRBJ1-2, with 7 positions matching TRBD1. With V trimmed by 7 bases and J by 3 bases, 2 bases remained unmatched. Looked up from germline, CDR1 is SQVTM and CDR2 is ANQGSEA. The CDR3 totals 11 residues. The CDR3: CSGGTDYGYTF. CDR3 in DNA: TGCAGCGGGGGGACAGACTATGGCTACACCTTC. Using reference TRBV29-1 and TRBJ1-2 for the parts outside the CDR3, the full variable domain is SAVISQKPSRDICQRGTSLTIQCQVDSQVTMMFWYRQQPGQSLTLIATANQGSEATYESGFVIDKFPISRPNLTFSTLTVSNMSPEDSSIYLCSGGTDYGYTFGSGTRLTVV.

This sequence joins TRBV3-1 (or the pseudogene TRBV3-2) and TRBJ2-1, with a possible D match to TRBD1 (5 bases). The V gene's germline CDR1 is LGHDT and CDR2 YNNKEL (reference sequence). Between the trimmed V and J ends, which lost 4 bases and 2 bases, there was a span of 15 bases. The CDR3 spans 16 residues. The DNA for the CDR3 is TGTGCCAGCAGCCCCCGAGTGCAGGGTGCCTACAATGAGCAGTTCTTC. It yields the protein CASSPRVQGAYNEQFF.

This clone showed up just once. This chain links TRBV6-5 with TRBJ1-6; 8 bases fit TRBD1. CDR3 length: 14 residues. The junction had 4 bases not matched to a gene; V was cut back by 2 bases and J by 10 bases. CDR1 and CDR2 from the germline V gene are MNHEY and SVGAGI. CDR3 sequence reads: CASSYQGAGSPLHF. The CDR3 DNA reads TGTGCCAGCAGTTACCAGGGGGCCGGCTCACCCCTCCACTTT.

The V gene is TRBV28, the J gene TRBJ1-5; tentatively, D is TRBD1 (5 bases). Trimming cost V 6 bases and J 3 bases, with 9 bases left between them. Germline CDR1 and CDR2: MDHEN and SYDVKM. CDR3 size: 13 residues. CDR3 sequence (DNA): TGTGCCAGCAGCGACAGTTACAATCAGCCCCAGCATTTT. It yields the protein CASSDSYNQPQHF.

The chain has TRBV9 and TRBJ2-7; D uncertain. The germline gives CDR1 SGDLS, CDR2 YYNGEE. The ends were cut back, 0 bases at V and 3 bases at J, with 13 bases in the middle. The CDR3 is 15 amino acids. CDR3 nucleotide sequence: TGTGCCAGCAGCGTAGGTGTGGCGGCAGACTACGAGCAGTACTTC. Its protein product is CASSVGVAADYEQYF.

This chain uses TRBV30 with TRBJ2-2, with 7 bases fitting TRBD2. Per the germline V gene, CDR1 is GTSNPN and CDR2 is SVGIG (reference sequence). The junction had 5 bases not matched to a gene; V was cut back by 0 bases and J by 4 bases. The CDR3 is 15 residues long. The CDR3 DNA reads TGTGCCTGGAGTGTAGGGAGGGGCGGCACCGGGGAGCTGTTTTTT. Protein sequence: CAWSVGRGGTGELFF.

The rearrangement links TRBV10-2 to TRBJ2-3; TRBD1 might be the D (7 bases). Germline V gene sequence: CDR1 WSHSY, CDR2 SAAADI. Trimming removed 4 bases from V and 0 bases from J, with 11 bases in between. The CDR3 spans 15 residues. The CDR3 loop is CASSGPGGSTDTQYF. The DNA of the CDR3 is TGCGCCAGCAGTGGGCCAGGGGGGAGCACAGATACGCAGTATTTT.